Below are 11 T cell receptor beta chains sequenced from a single sample in a study of T cell changes during pregnancy in multiple sclerosis. Assay used: immunoSEQ multiplex PCR; TCRdb lists only in-frame clones, some missing. The sample has 65,000 to 90,000 clones; around 90% are singletons. Sequenced material: PBMCs, taken in the first trimester of pregnancy. Receptor source: a female donor in good health, serving as a control in a pregnancy study. Some clones in this sample may be carry-over from other donors' samples.

V gene TRBV2 combines with J gene TRBJ1-3; D is undetermined. V was shortened by 4 bases and J by 2 bases, with 15 bases between the two germline ends. The CDR3 loop spans 16 amino acids. The V gene's germline CDR1 is SNHLY and CDR2 FYNNEI. CDR3: CASSAESGGAGNTIYF. CDR3 coding DNA: TGTGCCAGCAGTGCAGAGTCAGGAGGTGCTGGAAACACCATATATTTT.

V is TRBV9 and J is TRBJ2-7; 8 bases are shared with TRBD2. Germline V gives CDR1 SGDLS, CDR2 YYNGEE. There are 15 residues in the CDR3. The V segment lost 3 bases and the J segment 3 bases; nucleotides outside the gene matches: 8. The CDR3 sequence is CASSAGGAGGYEQYF. CDR3 nucleotides: TGTGCCAGCAGCGCTGGGGGGGCGGGGGGCTACGAGCAGTACTTC.

The chain uses TRBV7-8 and TRBJ2-3; D uncertain. This CDR3 has 14 residues. V lost 1 base, J lost 2 bases, and 7 bases lay in between. Looked up from germline, CDR1 is SGHVS and CDR2 is FQNEAQ. The DNA of the CDR3 is TGTGCCAGCAGCTTAGACAGAACCACAGATACGCAGTATTTT. It is translated as CASSLDRTTDTQYF.

J is TRBJ1-2 and V is TRBV6-1; 7 bases fit TRBD1. CDR1 is MNHNS, CDR2 SASEGT, per germline. This CDR3 contains 13 residues. The V segment lost 5 bases and the J segment 3 bases; nucleotides outside the gene matches: 3. CDR3 sequence reads: CASSRTGDYGYTF. CDR3 bases: TGTGCCAGCAGTCGGACAGGCGACTATGGCTACACCTTC.

V gene TRBV28 combines with J gene TRBJ2-2, with a tentative D call TRBD1 (5 bases). With 5 bases removed from V and 5 bases from J, the gap between germline ends came to 15 bases. There are 15 residues in the CDR3. Germline V gene data show CDR1 as MDHEN and CDR2 as SYDVKM. The CDR3 is CASSPQGRVTGELFF. CDR3 nucleotide sequence: TGTGCCAGCAGTCCCCAGGGAAGGGTTACCGGGGAGCTGTTTTTT.

The V gene is TRBV30, the J gene TRBJ1-3; 7 bases align to TRBD2. The DNA end is more similar to TRBJ2-2, so the J call may be wrong. Per the germline V gene, CDR1 is GTSNPN and CDR2 is SVGIG (reference sequence). The CDR3 loop spans 16 amino acids. DNA of the CDR3: TGTGCCTGGAGTGGACTAGCCCATACCCTATCCGGGGAGCTGTTTTTT. Its protein product is CAWSGLAHTLSGELFF.

As to this clone: An end of the junction does not agree with germline; a read error may underlie this. The V gene is TRBV7-7, the J gene TRBJ2-7; D is possibly TRBD1 or TRBD2 (6 bases each). The germline gives CDR1 SSHAT, CDR2 FNYEAQ (reference sequence). This CDR3 is 19 amino acids long. DNA for the CDR3: TGTGCTAGCAGCTTAGGAGGGCTCTCGGGCAGGGGTAACTCCTACGAGCAGTACTTC. It codes for CASSLGGLSGRGNSYEQYF. Together with reference TRBV7-7 and TRBJ2-7, the CDR3 gives the full variable domain: GAGVSQSPRYKVTKRGQDVTLRCDPISSHATLYWYQQALGQGPEFLTYFNYEAQPDKSGLPSDRFSAERPEGSISTLTIQRTEQRDSAMYRCASSLGGLSGRGNSYEQYFGPGTRLTVT.

The chain employs TRBV15 and TRBJ1-2; D is undetermined. The CDR3 runs to 14 residues. Trimming pared 2 bases from V and 4 bases from J, leaving 11 bases between. Germline V lookup: CDR1 LNHNV, CDR2 YYDKDF (reference sequence). The CDR3 protein is CATSRPNTGYGYTF. Written as DNA, the CDR3 is TGTGCCACCAGCAGACCCAACACGGGCTATGGCTACACCTTC.

V and J are TRBV30 and TRBJ1-2; 8 nucleotides agree with TRBD1. Germline trimming cut 7 bases from V and 2 bases from J; bases unmatched to any gene: 3. The CDR3 is 12 residues long. Germline assignment: CDR1 GTSNPN and CDR2 SVGIG (reference sequence). CDR3 coding DNA: TGTGCCTCCTCAGGGGGCAACTATGGCTACACCTTC. It codes for CASSGGNYGYTF.

This chain uses TRBV27 with TRBJ2-7; 8 bases are shared with TRBD1. This CDR3 region has 16 residues. J gave up 0 bases and V 3 bases, and 7 bases lay outside the gene matches. Germline CDR1 reads MNHEY; CDR2 reads SMNVEV (reference sequence). The CDR3 coding sequence is TGTGCCAGCAGTTTCCAGAACAGGGGGTACTCCTACGAGCAGTACTTC. Translating it yields CASSFQNRGYSYEQYF.

This clone was found a few times. This chain joins TRBV29-1 and TRBJ1-5, with 10 bases lining up with TRBD1. V trimming: 0 bases; J trimming: 2 bases; junction bases outside the gene matches: 1. This CDR3 has 15 amino acids. Germline CDR1 SQVTM, CDR2 ANQGSEA. The CDR3 nucleotides are TGCAGCGTTGAAGATGGGACAGGGGGCAATCAGCCCCAGCATTTT. This gives the protein CSVEDGTGGNQPQHF.